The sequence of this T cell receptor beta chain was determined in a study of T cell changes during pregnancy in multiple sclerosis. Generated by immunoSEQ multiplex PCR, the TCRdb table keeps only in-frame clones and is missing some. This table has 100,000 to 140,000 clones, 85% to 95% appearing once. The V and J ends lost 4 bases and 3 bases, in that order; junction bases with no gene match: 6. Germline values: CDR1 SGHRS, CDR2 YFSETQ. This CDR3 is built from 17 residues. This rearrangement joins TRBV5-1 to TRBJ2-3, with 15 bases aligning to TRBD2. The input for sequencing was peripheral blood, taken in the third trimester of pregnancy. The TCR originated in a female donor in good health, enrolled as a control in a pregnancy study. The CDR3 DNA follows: TGCGCCAGCAGCCCTCGGACTAGCGGGGGGGTAACAGATACGCAGTATTTT. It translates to CASSPRTSGGVTDTQYF.